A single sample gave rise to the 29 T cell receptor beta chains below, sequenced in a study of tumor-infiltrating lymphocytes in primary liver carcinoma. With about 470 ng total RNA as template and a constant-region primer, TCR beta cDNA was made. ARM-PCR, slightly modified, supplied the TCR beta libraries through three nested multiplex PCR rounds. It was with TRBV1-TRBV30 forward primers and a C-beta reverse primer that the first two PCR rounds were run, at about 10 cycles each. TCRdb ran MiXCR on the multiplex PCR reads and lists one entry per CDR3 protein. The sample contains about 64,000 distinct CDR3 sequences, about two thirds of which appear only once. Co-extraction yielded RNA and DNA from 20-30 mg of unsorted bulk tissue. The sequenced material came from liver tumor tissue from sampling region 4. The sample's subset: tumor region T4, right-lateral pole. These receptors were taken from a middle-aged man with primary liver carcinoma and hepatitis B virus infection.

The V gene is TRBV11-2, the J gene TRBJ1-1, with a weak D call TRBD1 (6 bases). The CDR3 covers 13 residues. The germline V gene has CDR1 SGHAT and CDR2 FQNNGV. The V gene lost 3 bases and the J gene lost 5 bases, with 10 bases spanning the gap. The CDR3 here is CASSFVGGTEAFF. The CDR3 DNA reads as TGTGCCAGCAGCTTTGTAGGGGGGACTGAAGCTTTCTTT.

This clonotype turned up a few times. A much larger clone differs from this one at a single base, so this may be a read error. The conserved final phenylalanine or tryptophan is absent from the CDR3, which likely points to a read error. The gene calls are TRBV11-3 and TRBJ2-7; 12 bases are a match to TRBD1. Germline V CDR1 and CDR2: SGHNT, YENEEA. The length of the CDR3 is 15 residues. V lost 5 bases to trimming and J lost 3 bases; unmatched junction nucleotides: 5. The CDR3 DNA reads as TGTGCCAGCAGCCCCGGGACAGGGGGCAACTACGAGCAGTACCTC. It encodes CASSPGTGGNYEQYL.

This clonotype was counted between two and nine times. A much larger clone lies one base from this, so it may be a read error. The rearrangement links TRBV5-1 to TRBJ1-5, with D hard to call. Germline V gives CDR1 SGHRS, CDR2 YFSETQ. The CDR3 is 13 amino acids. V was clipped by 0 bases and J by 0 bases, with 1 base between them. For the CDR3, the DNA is TGCGCCAGCAGCTTGGATAGCAATCAGCCCCAGCATTTT. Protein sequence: CASSLDSNQPQHF.

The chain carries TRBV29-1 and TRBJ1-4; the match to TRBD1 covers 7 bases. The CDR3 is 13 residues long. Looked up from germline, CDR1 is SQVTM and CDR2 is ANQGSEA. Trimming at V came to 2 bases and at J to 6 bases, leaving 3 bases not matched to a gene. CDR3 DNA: TGCAGCGTTGAACGTCAGGGGGATGAAAAACTGTTTTTT. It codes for CSVERQGDEKLFF.

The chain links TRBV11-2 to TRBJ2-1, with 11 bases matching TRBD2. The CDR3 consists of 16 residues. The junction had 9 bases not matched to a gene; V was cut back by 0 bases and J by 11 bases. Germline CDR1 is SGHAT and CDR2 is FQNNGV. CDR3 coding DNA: TGTGCCAGCAGCTTAGAGCTACTAGCGGGAGTGAATAAGCAGTTCTTC. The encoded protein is CASSLELLAGVNKQFF.

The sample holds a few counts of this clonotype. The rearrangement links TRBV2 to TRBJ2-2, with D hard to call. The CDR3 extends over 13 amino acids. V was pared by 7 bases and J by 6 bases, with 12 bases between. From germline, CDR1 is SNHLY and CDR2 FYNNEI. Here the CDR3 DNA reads TGTGCCAGCAAGGGTCCCAACGCCGGGGAGCTGTTTTTT. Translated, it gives CASKGPNAGELFF.

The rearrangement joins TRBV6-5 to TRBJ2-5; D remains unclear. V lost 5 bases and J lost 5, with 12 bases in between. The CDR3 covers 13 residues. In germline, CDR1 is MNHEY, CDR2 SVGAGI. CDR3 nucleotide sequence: TGTGCCAGCAGTATCAGCCTCGGGGAGACCCAGTACTTC. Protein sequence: CASSISLGETQYF.

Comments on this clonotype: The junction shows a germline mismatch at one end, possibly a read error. In DNA, the CDR3 is TGCAGCGTTGGGGGCGGGGCCGGCATCACATATACGCAGTATTTT. It is translated as CSVGGGAGITYTQYF. This sequence joins TRBV29-1 and TRBJ2-3, with a possible D match to TRBD2 (6 bases). The CDR3 is made up of 15 amino acids. Germline loops: CDR1 SQVTM, CDR2 ANQGSEA.

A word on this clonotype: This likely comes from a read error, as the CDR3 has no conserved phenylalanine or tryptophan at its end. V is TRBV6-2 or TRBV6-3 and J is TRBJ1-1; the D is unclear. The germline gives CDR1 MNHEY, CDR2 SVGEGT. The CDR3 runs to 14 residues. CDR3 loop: CASSYLELNTEAFL. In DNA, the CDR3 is TGTGCTAGCAGTTACCTAGAGCTGAACACTGAAGCTTTCTTA.

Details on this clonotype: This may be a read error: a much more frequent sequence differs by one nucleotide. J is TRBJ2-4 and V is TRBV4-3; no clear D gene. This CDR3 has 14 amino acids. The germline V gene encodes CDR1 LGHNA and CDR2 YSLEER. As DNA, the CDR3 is TGCGCCAGCAACCAAGGGTTTCGAATGGGCATTCAGTACTTC. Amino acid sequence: CASNQGFRMGIQYF.

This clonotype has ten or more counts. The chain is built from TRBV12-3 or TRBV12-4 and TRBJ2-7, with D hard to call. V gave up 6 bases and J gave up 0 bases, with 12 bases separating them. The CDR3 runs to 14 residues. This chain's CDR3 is CASRVSEISYEQYF. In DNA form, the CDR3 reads TGTGCCAGCAGAGTGAGCGAGATCTCCTACGAGCAGTACTTC.

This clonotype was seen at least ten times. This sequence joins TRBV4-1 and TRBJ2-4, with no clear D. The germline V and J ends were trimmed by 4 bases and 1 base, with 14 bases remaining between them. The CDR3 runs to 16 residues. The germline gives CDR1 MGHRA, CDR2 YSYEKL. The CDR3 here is CASSRSVDGAKNIQYF. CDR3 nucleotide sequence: TGCGCCAGCAGCCGAAGTGTTGATGGGGCCAAAAACATTCAGTACTTC.

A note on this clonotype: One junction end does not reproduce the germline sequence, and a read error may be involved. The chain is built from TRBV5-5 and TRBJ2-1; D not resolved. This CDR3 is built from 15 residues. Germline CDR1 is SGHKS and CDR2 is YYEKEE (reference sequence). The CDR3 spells CGSSLDIPPYNEQFF. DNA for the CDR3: TGTGGCAGCAGTCTTGACATTCCCCCGTACAATGAGCAGTTCTTC.

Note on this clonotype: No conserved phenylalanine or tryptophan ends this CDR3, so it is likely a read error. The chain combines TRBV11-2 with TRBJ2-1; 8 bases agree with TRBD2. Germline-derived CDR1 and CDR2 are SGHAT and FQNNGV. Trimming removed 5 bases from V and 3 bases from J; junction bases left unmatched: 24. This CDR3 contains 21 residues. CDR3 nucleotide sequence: TGTGCCAGCAGCCTCAAGCATGGGTTGGAGCGGGAGTGGTGGAACTACAATGAGCAGTTCTAC. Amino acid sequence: CASSLKHGLEREWWNYNEQFY.

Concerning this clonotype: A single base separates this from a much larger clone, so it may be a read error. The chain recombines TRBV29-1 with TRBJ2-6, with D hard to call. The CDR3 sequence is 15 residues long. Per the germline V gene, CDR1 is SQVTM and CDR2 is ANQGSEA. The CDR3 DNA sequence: TGCAGCATTGAATTGGCAAACTCTGGGGCCAACGTCCTGACTTTC. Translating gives CSIELANSGANVLTF.

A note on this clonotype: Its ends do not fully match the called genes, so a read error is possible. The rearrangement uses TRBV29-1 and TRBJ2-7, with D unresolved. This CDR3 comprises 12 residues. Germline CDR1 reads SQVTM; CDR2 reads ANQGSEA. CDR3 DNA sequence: TGCAGCGTTAGTCTCTATTCCTATGAGCAGTACTTC. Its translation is CSVSLYSYEQYF.

CDR3 protein: CASGPRGPNVLTF. Here the CDR3 DNA reads TGTGCCAGCGGCCCGAGGGGCCCCAACGTCCTGACTTTC. The chain uses TRBV6-5 and TRBJ2-6; the D call may be TRBD1 or TRBD2 (5 bases each). V lost 8 bases and J lost 8, with 13 bases in between. The CDR3 length is 13 residues. Germline assignment: CDR1 MNHEY and CDR2 SVGAGI.

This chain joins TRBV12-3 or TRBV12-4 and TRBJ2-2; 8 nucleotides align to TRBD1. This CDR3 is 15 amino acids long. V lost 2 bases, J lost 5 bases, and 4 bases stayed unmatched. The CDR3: CASSLQTGVTGELFF. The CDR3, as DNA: TGTGCCAGCAGTTTACAGACAGGGGTGACCGGGGAGCTGTTTTTT.

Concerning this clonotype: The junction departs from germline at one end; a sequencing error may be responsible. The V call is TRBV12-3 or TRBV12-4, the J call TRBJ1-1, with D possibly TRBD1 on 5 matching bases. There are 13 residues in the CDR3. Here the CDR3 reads CASSKGAGTETFF. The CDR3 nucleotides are TGTGCCAGCAGTAAGGGTGCAGGGACTGAAACTTTCTTT.

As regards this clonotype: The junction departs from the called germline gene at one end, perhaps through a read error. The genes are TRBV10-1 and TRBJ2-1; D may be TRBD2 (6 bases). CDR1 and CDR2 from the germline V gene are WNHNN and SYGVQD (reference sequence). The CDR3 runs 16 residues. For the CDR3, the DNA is TGCGCCAGTAGTACCGTGACTAGTGGAGCGTACAATGAGAAGTTCTTC. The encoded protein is CASSTVTSGAYNEKFF.

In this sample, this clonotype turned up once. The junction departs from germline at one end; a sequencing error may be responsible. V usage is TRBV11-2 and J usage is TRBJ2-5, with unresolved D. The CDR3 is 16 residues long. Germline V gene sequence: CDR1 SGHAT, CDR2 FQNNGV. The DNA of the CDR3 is TGTGCCAGCAGCTTAGGGGCCTTGGAAGAACAAGTGACCCAGTACTTC. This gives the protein CASSLGALEEQVTQYF.

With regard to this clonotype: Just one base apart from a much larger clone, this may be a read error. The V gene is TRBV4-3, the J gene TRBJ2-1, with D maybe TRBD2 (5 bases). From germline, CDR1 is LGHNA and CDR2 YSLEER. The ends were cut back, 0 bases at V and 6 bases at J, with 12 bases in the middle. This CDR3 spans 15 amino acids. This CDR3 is CASSQDPTGTNEQFF. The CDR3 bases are TGCGCCAGCAGCCAAGACCCTACGGGAACCAATGAGCAGTTCTTC.

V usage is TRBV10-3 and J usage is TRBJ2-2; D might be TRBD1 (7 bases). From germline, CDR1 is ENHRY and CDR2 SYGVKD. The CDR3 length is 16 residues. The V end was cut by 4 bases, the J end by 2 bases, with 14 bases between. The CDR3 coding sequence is TGTGCCATCAGTGTCGGCGGGACAGCTAACACCGGGGAGCTGTTTTTT. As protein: CAISVGGTANTGELFF.

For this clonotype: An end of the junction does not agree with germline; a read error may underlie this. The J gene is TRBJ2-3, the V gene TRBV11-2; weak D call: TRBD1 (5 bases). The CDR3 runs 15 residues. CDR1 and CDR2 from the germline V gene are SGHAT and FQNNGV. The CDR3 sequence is CASSLEYQNTGTQYF. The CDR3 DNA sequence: TGTGCCAGCAGCCTCGAATACCAAAATACAGGTACGCAGTATTTT.

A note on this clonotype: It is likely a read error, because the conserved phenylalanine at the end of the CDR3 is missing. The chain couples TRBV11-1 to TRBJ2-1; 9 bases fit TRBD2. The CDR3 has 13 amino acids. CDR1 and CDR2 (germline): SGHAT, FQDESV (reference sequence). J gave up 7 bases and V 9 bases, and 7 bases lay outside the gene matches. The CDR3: CASSAGGPNEQFS. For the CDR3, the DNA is TGTGCCAGTAGCGCGGGAGGGCCGAATGAGCAGTTCTCC.

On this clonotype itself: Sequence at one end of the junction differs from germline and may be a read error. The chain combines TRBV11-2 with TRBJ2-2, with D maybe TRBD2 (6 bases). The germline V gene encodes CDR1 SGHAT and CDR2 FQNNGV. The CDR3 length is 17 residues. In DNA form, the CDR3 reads TGTGCCAGCAGCTTTGCACTAGGAGGGGCGGACACTGGGGAGCTGTTTTTT. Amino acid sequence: CASSFALGGADTGELFF.

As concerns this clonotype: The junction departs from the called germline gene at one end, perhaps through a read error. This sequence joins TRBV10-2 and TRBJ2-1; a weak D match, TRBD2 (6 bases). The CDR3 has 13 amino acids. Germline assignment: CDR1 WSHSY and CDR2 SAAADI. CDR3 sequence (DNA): TGCACCAGCAGCCTGACTAGGCTGGCTGAGCAGTTCTTC. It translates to CTSSLTRLAEQFF.

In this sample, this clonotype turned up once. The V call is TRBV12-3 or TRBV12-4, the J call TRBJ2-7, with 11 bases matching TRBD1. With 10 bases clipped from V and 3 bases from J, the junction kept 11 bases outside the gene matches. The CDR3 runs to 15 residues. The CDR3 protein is CAISLGQGASYEQYF. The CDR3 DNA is TGTGCCATTAGTTTAGGACAGGGGGCCAGCTACGAGCAGTACTTC.

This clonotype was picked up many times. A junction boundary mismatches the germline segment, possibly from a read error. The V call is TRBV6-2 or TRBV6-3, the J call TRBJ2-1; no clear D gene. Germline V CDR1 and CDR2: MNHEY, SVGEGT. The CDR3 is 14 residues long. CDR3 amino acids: CAGSLPGPYNEQFF. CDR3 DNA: TGTGCCGGCAGTTTGCCCGGTCCATACAATGAGCAGTTCTTC.